This TCR beta chain was captured by sequencing in a study of radiotherapy plus CTLA-4 blockade in lung cancer. The data were produced by immunoSEQ multiplex PCR, yet TCRdb's version contains in-frame clones alone and is incomplete. Among roughly 60,000 clones, 60% to 80% were seen once, and the ten largest hold 2.5% to 3%. The germline gives CDR1 SGHRS, CDR2 YFSETQ. The CDR3 extends over 15 amino acids. Trimming cost V 3 bases and J 3 bases; bases outside gene matches: 5. The receptor comes from a human donor with non-small cell lung cancer who had a complete response to radiotherapy plus ipilimumab. This specimen was peripheral blood, taken from a patient treated with radiotherapy plus ipilimumab. The chain couples TRBV5-1 to TRBJ1-1; TRBD1 matches 10 bases. CDR3 sequence reads: CASSSTTGGHTEAFF. The CDR3 region has the DNA TGCGCCAGCAGCTCCACGACAGGGGGCCACACTGAAGCTTTCTTT. Looking up the rest from reference TRBV5-1 and TRBJ1-1 gives the full variable domain: KAGVTQTPRYLIKTRGQQVTLSCSPISGHRSVSWYQQTPGQGLQFLFEYFSETQRNKGNFPGRFSGRQFSNSRSEMNVSTLELGDSALYLCASSSTTGGHTEAFFGQGTRLTVV.